A single sample gave rise to the 17 T cell receptor beta chains below, sequenced in a study of shared clonotypes between healthy human individuals. The repertoire was sequenced with immunoSEQ multiplex PCR; TCRdb's copy has only in-frame clones and lacks some. Found here are approximately 1.5 million clones, 98% of them singletons; the top ten hold about 0.4%. Sequencing input: naive CD4+ T cells sorted from blood. Regarding subset: CD45RA+ positively selected. The receptors stem from a man aged 25 to 40 in good health.

The chain has TRBV2 and TRBJ1-5; D unclear. This CDR3 has 15 residues. Germline values: CDR1 SNHLY, CDR2 FYNNEI. Trimming took off 6 bases at V and 5 bases at J, with 17 bases between the two ends. CDR3 sequence (DNA): TGTGCCAGCAGACTAAGGACTCTAAGCGATCAGCCCCAGCATTTT. Its translation is CASRLRTLSDQPQHF.

The chain links TRBV27 to TRBJ2-6, with unresolved D. Trimming stripped 6 bases from V and 2 bases from J, with 14 bases between. CDR3 size: 16 residues. Germline values: CDR1 MNHEY, CDR2 SMNVEV (reference sequence). In nucleotides, the CDR3 is TGTGCCAGCAGGGCGAAAACAATCACTGGGGCCAACGTCCTGACTTTC. Amino acid sequence: CASRAKTITGANVLTF.

The chain joins TRBV27 to TRBJ2-7, with 7 bases matching TRBD1. With 7 bases clipped from V and 3 bases from J, the junction kept 9 bases outside the gene matches. Germline V gene data show CDR1 as MNHEY and CDR2 as SMNVEV (reference sequence). The CDR3 has 14 amino acids. DNA of the CDR3: TGTGCCAGCAAGGTTTTTCGGGACAGCTACGAGCAGTACTTC. Its translation: CASKVFRDSYEQYF.

This clone has a single count. The rearrangement links TRBV5-6 to TRBJ1-1, with a weak D call TRBD1 (5 bases). V was pared by 4 bases and J by 7 bases, with 11 bases between. Germline V gene sequence: CDR1 SGHDT, CDR2 YYEEEE. This CDR3 contains 12 residues. The CDR3: CASSQRQSEAFF. CDR3 DNA: TGTGCCAGCAGCCAAAGACAGAGTGAAGCTTTCTTT.

The genes are TRBV18 and TRBJ2-2; D is undetermined. V shed 2 bases and J shed 5 bases, with 12 bases lying between them. Germline V gene data show CDR1 as KGHSH and CDR2 as LQKENI. This CDR3 is built from 15 residues. The CDR3 DNA is TGTGCCAGCTCACCAGAACAGCCCCAAACCGGGGAGCTGTTTTTT. Its translation is CASSPEQPQTGELFF.

The CDR3 is CASSAGLAGYEQYF. The CDR3, as DNA: TGCGCCAGCAGCGCAGGACTAGCAGGATACGAGCAGTACTTC. This chain uses TRBV4-3 with TRBJ2-7, with 8 bases lining up with TRBD2. The CDR3 totals 14 residues. The germline CDR1 and CDR2 sequences are LGHNA and YSLEER. Trimming took 5 bases from V and 4 from J; bases not matched to a gene: 7.

The rearrangement links TRBV5-4 to TRBJ2-7; TRBD2 might be the D (5 bases). The ends were cut back, 0 bases at V and 7 bases at J, with 17 bases in the middle. The CDR3 runs to 15 residues. Germline V CDR1 and CDR2: SGHNT, YYREEE (reference sequence). The CDR3 DNA sequence: TGTGCCAGCAGCTTGGTCTCTAGCCAACGCTTGGAGCAGTACTTC. It is translated as CASSLVSSQRLEQYF.

The chain is built from TRBV19 and TRBJ2-3, with 9 positions matching TRBD2. V trimming: 7 bases; J trimming: 5 bases; junction bases outside the gene matches: 10. From germline, CDR1 is LNHDA and CDR2 SQIVND (reference sequence). This CDR3 contains 15 residues. The CDR3 nucleotides read TGTGCCAGTACCCTAGGCGGGAGGGCAGGAGATACGCAGTATTTT. Its translation is CASTLGGRAGDTQYF. The complete variable domain, with remaining parts taken from reference TRBV19 and TRBJ2-3, reads DGGITQSPKYLFRKEGQNVTLSCEQNLNHDAMYWYRQDPGQGLRLIYYSQIVNDFQKGDIAEGYSVSREKKESFPLTVTSAQKNPTAFYLCASTLGGRAGDTQYFGPGTRLTVL.

The chain is built from TRBV19 and TRBJ2-5, with no clear D. Germline V lookup: CDR1 LNHDA, CDR2 SQIVND (reference sequence). V was cut by 3 bases and J by 1 base, with 15 bases left in between. The CDR3 covers 16 residues. CDR3 sequence reads: CASSISGLRPQETQYF. In nucleotides, the CDR3 is TGTGCCAGTAGTATCTCGGGCCTTAGGCCCCAAGAGACCCAGTACTTC.

The chain employs TRBV15 and TRBJ2-3; TRBD2 agrees at 10 bases. This CDR3 has 19 amino acids. V was pared by 0 bases and J by 3 bases, with 12 bases of the junction left unmatched. In germline, CDR1 is LNHNV, CDR2 YYDKDF (reference sequence). CDR3 DNA sequence: TGTGCCACCAGCAGAGATAGGGCGGGGGGACTAGCGAGGACAGATACGCAGTATTTT. Protein sequence: CATSRDRAGGLARTDTQYF.

This chain uses TRBV18 with TRBJ2-6, with D perhaps given as TRBD1 or TRBD2 (5 bases each). V was shortened by 5 bases and J by 0 bases, with 14 bases between the two germline ends. Germline loops: CDR1 KGHSH, CDR2 LQKENI. This CDR3 has 17 residues. The CDR3 spells CASSVRDGNSGANVLTF. The DNA for the CDR3 is TGTGCCAGCTCAGTCCGGGACGGGAACTCTGGGGCCAACGTCCTGACTTTC.

The V gene is TRBV4-3, the J gene TRBJ2-5, with D maybe TRBD1 (5 bases). CDR3 length: 14 amino acids. Trimming shortened V by 5 bases and J by 2 bases, and 12 bases separated the two germline ends. Germline CDR1 reads LGHNA; CDR2 reads YSLEER. The CDR3 DNA is TGCGCCAGCAGCAAATTAGGGGCGCAAGAGACCCAGTACTTC. Amino acid sequence: CASSKLGAQETQYF.

The chain has TRBV30 and TRBJ2-1, with 7 nucleotides matching TRBD1. Losses at the gene ends were 3 bases for V and 12 bases for J; bases not matched to a gene: 5. This CDR3 is 11 amino acids long. The germline V gene has CDR1 GTSNPN and CDR2 SVGIG (reference sequence). DNA of the CDR3: TGTGCCTGGAGGACAGGGTTTGGGCAGTTCTTC. Translated, it gives CAWRTGFGQFF.

This chain joins TRBV2 and TRBJ1-5; D is undetermined. The ends were cut back, 6 bases at V and 3 bases at J, with 12 bases in the middle. CDR3 size: 14 residues. Looked up from germline, CDR1 is SNHLY and CDR2 is FYNNEI. The CDR3 DNA follows: TGTGCCAGCAGCCCGGACGGTTACAATCAGCCCCAGCATTTT. Protein: CASSPDGYNQPQHF.

This clone appeared a single time. The chain is built from TRBV9 and TRBJ2-2; a possible D gene is TRBD1 (5 bases). CDR1 SGDLS and CDR2 YYNGEE come from the germline V gene. V was cut by 6 bases and J by 4 bases, with 13 bases left in between. The CDR3 contains 14 residues. The CDR3 loop is CASNPHDSTGELFF. The CDR3 DNA reads as TGTGCCAGCAACCCCCACGACAGCACCGGGGAGCTGTTTTTT.

This rearrangement joins TRBV5-1 to TRBJ2-7; 10 nucleotides match TRBD2. Trimming removed 4 bases from V and 5 bases from J; junction bases left unmatched: 6. In germline, CDR1 is SGHRS, CDR2 YFSETQ. This CDR3 has 14 residues. The CDR3 DNA follows: TGCGCCAGCAGCGGGCCTAGCGGGAGAAACGAGCAGTACTTC. It encodes CASSGPSGRNEQYF.

This sequence joins TRBV7-8 and TRBJ2-7; 10 nucleotides align to TRBD2. Trimming took 3 bases from V and 4 from J; bases not matched to a gene: 3. This CDR3 is built from 14 residues. Germline V gives CDR1 SGHVS, CDR2 FQNEAQ. The CDR3 sequence is CASSLTSGRYEQYF. CDR3 in DNA: TGTGCCAGCAGCTTGACTAGCGGGCGATACGAGCAGTACTTC.